This T cell receptor (beta chain) was sequenced for a study of Graves' ophthalmopathy and Graves' hyperthyroidism. Overall study: No ophthalmopathy within 18 months of follow-up signified stable hyperthyroidism. Overall study findings and caveats: Ophthalmopathy progression prediction by the model yielded a sensitivity of approximately 70% and a specificity of 72.22%. Blood also harbored most expanded thyroid clonotypes above 0.001 frequency.

No donor had other autoimmune disease, uncontrolled infection, pregnancy or lactation. The TCR beta CDR3 regions underwent amplification from RNA transcripts. HTBI-primed first-round RT-PCR preceded second-round multiplex PCR. Via MiXCR, TCRdb re-called the multiplex PCR reads, giving one row per CDR3 protein. Here the sample spans about 600,000 distinct CDR3 sequences, about two fifths being singletons. This CDR3 contains 12 residues. CDR1 SQVTM and CDR2 ANQGSEA come from the germline V gene. Trimming took off 4 bases at V and 5 bases at J, with 11 bases between the two ends. On this clonotype itself: Antigen specificity is unknown.

The receptor was isolated from an adult man with Graves' hyperthyroidism. The rearrangement joins TRBV29-1 to TRBJ1-2; D is possibly TRBD1 (6 bases). The source material was peripheral blood or thyroid tissue (not recorded which). Here the CDR3 DNA reads TGCAGCGTTGCCTTAGGGGGGTATGGCTACACCTTC. Translation: CSVALGGYGYTF.